A single sample gave rise to the 26 T cell receptor beta chains below, sequenced in a study of vaccination effects on CD4 cells after COVID-19. Culture proceeded for about ten days, and CD4+ T cells were then isolated. What these receptors recognize is not known. Assay: immunoSEQ multiplex PCR; the TCRdb copy retains only in-frame clones and omits some. The table has approximately 40,000 clones, about four fifths seen once. The source was CD4+ T cells from PBMCs cultured without peptide, collected before COVID-19 vaccination. These TCRs come from a human donor who received a COVID-19 vaccine.

V usage is TRBV30 and J usage is TRBJ2-5, with 13 bases fitting TRBD2. After removal of 3 bases from V and 7 bases from J, the junction contained 11 bases not matched to a gene. Germline V CDR1 and CDR2: GTSNPN, SVGIG (reference sequence). The CDR3 length is 16 residues. The CDR3 here is CAWSLGTSGALGTQYF. For the CDR3, the DNA is TGTGCCTGGAGCCTTGGGACTAGCGGGGCTCTGGGGACCCAGTACTTC.

V gene TRBV5-1 combines with J gene TRBJ2-7; possible D gene TRBD1, 6 bases. Trimming removed 1 base at V and 5 bases at J, with 10 bases between. The CDR3 is 13 residues long. CDR1 and CDR2 from the germline V gene are SGHRS and YFSETQ. Written as DNA, the CDR3 is TGCGCCAGCAGCTTGCAGGGGAGTAACGAGCAGTACGTC. Protein: CASSLQGSNEQYV.

The chain couples TRBV4-1 to TRBJ2-5, with D perhaps TRBD2 (5 bases). The CDR3 covers 15 residues. V was pared by 4 bases and J by 2 bases, with 14 bases between. The germline V gene encodes CDR1 MGHRA and CDR2 YSYEKL. The CDR3 DNA reads as TGCGCCAGCAGCCTCCGGTACCGAGGGCAAGAGACCCAGTACTTC. Residues: CASSLRYRGQETQYF.

V gene TRBV5-4 combines with J gene TRBJ2-7; either TRBD1 or TRBD2 may supply D (5 bases each). Germline lookup yields CDR1 SGHNT and CDR2 YYREEE (reference sequence). CDR3 size: 14 residues. The V gene lost 0 bases and the J gene lost 4 bases, with 11 bases spanning the gap. CDR3: CASSLDRGVYEQYV. CDR3 in DNA: TGTGCCAGCAGCTTGGACCGGGGCGTTTACGAGCAGTACGTC.

The chain employs TRBV18 and TRBJ2-7; either TRBD1 or TRBD2 may fit D (5 bases each). Germline CDR1 reads KGHSH; CDR2 reads LQKENI. The CDR3 covers 14 residues. Trimming shortened V by 6 bases and J by 5 bases, and 17 bases separated the two germline ends. CDR3 protein: CASSSVGVGDEQYV. The CDR3 nucleotides are TGTGCCAGCTCCAGTGTGGGGGTTGGCGACGAGCAGTACGTC.

CDR3 loop: CASSSPDRANQPQHF. The CDR3 DNA reads TGTGCCAGCAGTTCCCCGGACAGGGCAAATCAGCCCCAGCATTTT. The rearrangement joins TRBV27 to TRBJ1-5; 8 bases line up with TRBD1. V lost 4 bases and J lost 4; bases outside the gene matches: 6. CDR1 and CDR2 (germline): MNHEY, SMNVEV (reference sequence). The CDR3 spans 15 residues.

The chain has TRBV18 and TRBJ1-4, with D hard to call. This CDR3 comprises 18 residues. V gave up 3 bases and J gave up 0 bases, with 17 bases separating them. The germline CDR1 and CDR2 sequences are KGHSH and LQKENI. Here the CDR3 reads CASSPAGKPFATNEKLFF. CDR3 nucleotides: TGTGCCAGCTCACCGGCGGGGAAACCCTTTGCAACTAATGAAAAACTGTTTTTT. Drawing the rest from reference TRBV18 and TRBJ1-4, the complete variable domain is NAGVMQNPRHLVRRRGQEARLRCSPMKGHSHVYWYRQLPEEGLKFMVYLQKENIIDESGMPKERFSAEFPKEGPSILRIQQVVRGDSAAYFCASSPAGKPFATNEKLFFGSGTQLSVL.

The chain has TRBV7-9 and TRBJ2-3; D may match TRBD1 or TRBD2 (5 bases each). This CDR3 region has 14 residues. CDR1 and CDR2 from the germline V gene are SEHNR and FQNEAQ (reference sequence). Trimming pared 1 base from V and 0 bases from J, leaving 5 bases between. CDR3 amino acids: CASSLGDSTDTQYF. In DNA, the CDR3 is TGTGCCAGCAGCTTAGGGGACAGCACAGATACGCAGTATTTT.

The chain is built from TRBV6-5 and TRBJ2-7; 8 positions match TRBD2. Germline V gene data show CDR1 as MNHEY and CDR2 as SVGAGI. This CDR3 is built from 13 residues. The J segment lost 4 bases and the V segment lost 7 bases, leaving 6 bases of the junction unmatched. The CDR3 here is CASTPSGLYEQYV. In nucleotides, the CDR3 is TGTGCCAGCACCCCTAGCGGGTTGTACGAGCAGTACGTC.

This clone was found once. This rearrangement joins TRBV5-1 to TRBJ2-1; a possible D gene is TRBD2 (5 bases). Germline-derived CDR1 and CDR2 are SGHRS and YFSETQ. This CDR3 is 15 amino acids long. Trimming left V 4 bases short and J 4 bases short, with 15 bases between. CDR3 coding DNA: TGCGCCAGCAGCCTCGGGGATGGAAGGTACAATGAGCAGTTCTTC. Protein product: CASSLGDGRYNEQFF.

This clone has more than one count but fewer than ten. The chain is built from TRBV5-6 and TRBJ1-1; D ambiguous. Germline lookup yields CDR1 SGHDT and CDR2 YYEEEE. V was clipped by 4 bases and J by 0 bases, with 16 bases between them. The CDR3 extends over 16 amino acids. CDR3 nucleotide sequence: TGTGCCAGCAGCCCGAAGCGGATGAACATGAACACTGAAGCTTTCTTT. This encodes CASSPKRMNMNTEAFF. Supplemented by reference TRBV5-6 and TRBJ1-1, the full variable domain reads DAGVTQSPTHLIKTRGQQVTLRCSPKSGHDTVSWYQQALGQGPQFIFQYYEEEERQRGNFPDRFSGHQFPNYSSELNVNALLLGDSALYLCASSPKRMNMNTEAFFGQGTRLTVV.

The genes are TRBV4-1 and TRBJ2-3; TRBD1 is a possible D gene (5 bases). Germline-derived CDR1 and CDR2 are MGHRA and YSYEKL. This CDR3 is built from 13 residues. With 3 bases removed from V and 2 bases from J, the gap between germline ends came to 6 bases. The CDR3 loop reads CASSQTATDTQYF. The CDR3 DNA reads TGCGCCAGCAGCCAGACAGCCACAGATACGCAGTATTTT.

The chain links TRBV5-4 to TRBJ2-6; D possibly corresponds to TRBD1 (6 bases). The V and J ends lost 3 bases and 4 bases respectively, with 11 bases between them. Germline lookup yields CDR1 SGHNT and CDR2 YYREEE (reference sequence). The CDR3 extends over 15 amino acids. This CDR3 is CASSSWGTGANVLTF. The DNA of the CDR3 is TGTGCCAGCAGCTCCTGGGGGACAGGGGCCAACGTCCTGACTTTC.

V gene TRBV20-1 combines with J gene TRBJ2-1, with 11 bases that match TRBD2. V lost 3 bases to trimming and J lost 10 bases; unmatched junction nucleotides: 11. CDR1 and CDR2 (germline): DFQATT, SNEGSKA (reference sequence). The CDR3 extends over 15 amino acids. CDR3 sequence (DNA): TGCAGTGCTAGTGTGGGTTTAGCGGGGGGGCGGGAGCAGTTCTTC. Its protein is CSASVGLAGGREQFF.

The V and J genes are TRBV5-1 and TRBJ1-1, with 7 bases lining up with TRBD1. The germline CDR1 and CDR2 sequences are SGHRS and YFSETQ. With 0 bases clipped from V and 8 bases from J, the junction kept 7 bases outside the gene matches. CDR3 length: 14 amino acids. The CDR3 DNA follows: TGCGCCAGCAGCTTGGGACAGGGATTATCGGAAGCTTTCTTT. Its translation: CASSLGQGLSEAFF.

The rearrangement links TRBV6-5 to TRBJ1-1; TRBD1 agrees at 10 bases. With 3 bases clipped from V and 9 bases from J, the junction kept 7 bases outside the gene matches. This CDR3 is 14 amino acids long. Germline V lookup: CDR1 MNHEY, CDR2 SVGAGI. In DNA form, the CDR3 reads TGTGCCAGCAGTTATGTGACAGGGGGCGGAAAAGCTTTCTTT. Its protein is CASSYVTGGGKAFF.

The gene calls are TRBV6-6 and TRBJ2-3; D may match TRBD1 or TRBD2 (5 bases each). The V end was cut by 6 bases, the J end by 4 bases, with 8 bases between. The length of the CDR3 is 12 residues. Germline V CDR1 and CDR2: MNHNY, SVGAGI (reference sequence). CDR3 region: CASSGTADTQYF. The CDR3 DNA sequence: TGTGCCAGCAGCGGGACGGCAGATACGCAGTATTTT.

This clone appeared a single time. The chain recombines TRBV5-1 with TRBJ2-3, with 14 bases identical to TRBD2. After removal of 4 bases from V and 0 bases from J, the junction contained 10 bases not matched to a gene. Germline V lookup: CDR1 SGHRS, CDR2 YFSETQ. CDR3 length: 19 amino acids. CDR3 sequence reads: CASSPRTSGGPYSTDTQYF. CDR3 DNA sequence: TGCGCCAGCAGCCCCCGGACTAGCGGGGGGCCATATAGCACAGATACGCAGTATTTT. The full variable domain, rest sourced from reference TRBV5-1 and TRBJ2-3, is KAGVTQTPRYLIKTRGQQVTLSCSPISGHRSVSWYQQTPGQGLQFLFEYFSETQRNKGNFPGRFSGRQFSNSRSEMNVSTLELGDSALYLCASSPRTSGGPYSTDTQYFGPGTRLTVL.

A few counts support this clone. The chain has TRBV5-1 and TRBJ1-1; 7 nucleotides match TRBD1. In germline, CDR1 is SGHRS, CDR2 YFSETQ. The junction had 7 bases not matched to a gene; V was cut back by 4 bases and J by 4 bases. CDR3 length equals 14 residues. CDR3 residues: CASSTGQISTEAFF. In nucleotides, the CDR3 is TGCGCCAGCAGCACGGGACAGATCTCCACTGAAGCTTTCTTT.

The chain uses TRBV19 and TRBJ2-4; 10 positions match TRBD1. Trimming took 5 bases from V and 3 from J; bases not matched to a gene: 7. Germline V CDR1 and CDR2: LNHDA, SQIVND (reference sequence). The CDR3 is made up of 16 amino acids. DNA of the CDR3: TGTGCCAGTAGTGGCGGGACAGGGGAAATCAAAAACATTCAGTACTTC. Protein product: CASSGGTGEIKNIQYF.

The chain recombines TRBV5-1 with TRBJ2-3, with 9 bases that match TRBD2. The V segment lost 3 bases and the J segment 0 bases; nucleotides outside the gene matches: 5. The germline V gene encodes CDR1 SGHRS and CDR2 YFSETQ. The CDR3 length is 16 residues. Here the CDR3 reads CASSWGLAGSTDTQYF. CDR3 DNA: TGCGCCAGCAGCTGGGGGCTAGCGGGGAGCACAGATACGCAGTATTTT.

CDR3 nucleotides: TGTGCCAGCAGCGTAGGCGATAAGGTCGTGGTTTCGGGCTCACCGAGCACAGATACGCAGTATTTT. Protein sequence: CASSVGDKVVVSGSPSTDTQYF. The gene calls are TRBV9 and TRBJ2-3; D not resolved. V was trimmed by 0 bases and J by 0 bases, leaving 29 bases between them. The length of the CDR3 is 22 residues. Germline assignment: CDR1 SGDLS and CDR2 YYNGEE.

This sequence joins TRBV7-9 and TRBJ2-2; either TRBD1 or TRBD2 may supply D (5 bases each). There are 15 residues in the CDR3. The germline V gene encodes CDR1 SEHNR and CDR2 FQNEAQ (reference sequence). V lost 1 base and J lost 4, with 10 bases in between. As DNA, the CDR3 is TGTGCCAGCAGCTTAGGTGGGGGTGGCACCGGGGAGCTGTTTTTT. Protein sequence: CASSLGGGGTGELFF.

The chain employs TRBV20-1 and TRBJ2-3, with D possibly TRBD1 on 5 matching bases. Per the germline V gene, CDR1 is DFQATT and CDR2 is SNEGSKA (reference sequence). The CDR3 sequence is 15 residues long. Deletions cut 3 bases from V and 5 bases from J, with 18 bases between. CDR3 sequence (DNA): TGCAGTGCTAGTTTCACCCCAGGGCCCGAAGATACGCAGTATTTT. This codes for CSASFTPGPEDTQYF.

The rearrangement links TRBV3-1 (or the pseudogene TRBV3-2) to TRBJ1-5; no clear D. Trimming took off 3 bases at V and 6 bases at J, with 9 bases between the two ends. The V gene's germline CDR1 is LGHDT and CDR2 YNNKEL (reference sequence). The CDR3 spans 13 residues. CDR3 bases: TGTGCCAGCAGCCATGGTGGTTTTCAGCCCCAGCATTTT. Residues: CASSHGGFQPQHF.

This clone was detected only a few times. The V call is TRBV6-5, the J call TRBJ1-2; 10 nucleotides agree with TRBD1. The CDR3 has 14 residues. Germline V CDR1 and CDR2: MNHEY, SVGAGI. Losses at the gene ends were 6 bases for V and 6 bases for J; bases not matched to a gene: 7. CDR3 in amino acids: CASRAPGTGDGYTF. Written as DNA, the CDR3 is TGTGCCAGCAGAGCCCCCGGGACAGGGGATGGCTACACCTTC.